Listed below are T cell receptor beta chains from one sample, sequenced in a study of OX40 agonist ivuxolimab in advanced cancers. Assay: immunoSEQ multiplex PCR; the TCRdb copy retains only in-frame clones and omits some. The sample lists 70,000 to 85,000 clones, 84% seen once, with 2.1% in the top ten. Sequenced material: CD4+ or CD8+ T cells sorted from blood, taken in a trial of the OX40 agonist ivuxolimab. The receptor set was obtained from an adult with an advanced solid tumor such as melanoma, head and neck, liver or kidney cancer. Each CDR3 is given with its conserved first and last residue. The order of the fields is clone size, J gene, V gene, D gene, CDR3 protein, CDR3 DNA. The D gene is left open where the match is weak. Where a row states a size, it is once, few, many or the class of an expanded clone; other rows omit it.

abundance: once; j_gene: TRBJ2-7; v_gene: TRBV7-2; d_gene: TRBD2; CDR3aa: CASSKGLAGGSGEQYF; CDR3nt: TGTGCCAGCAGCAAGGGACTAGCGGGGGGATCGGGCGAGCAGTACTTC
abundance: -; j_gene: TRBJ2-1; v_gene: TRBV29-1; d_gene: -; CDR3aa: CSVGWRASYNEQFF; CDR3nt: TGCAGCGTTGGCTGGCGGGCTTCCTACAATGAGCAGTTCTTC
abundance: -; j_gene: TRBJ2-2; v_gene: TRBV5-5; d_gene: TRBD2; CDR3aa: CASSPGLAGITGELFF; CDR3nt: TGTGCCAGCAGCCCCGGACTAGCGGGAATCACCGGGGAGCTGTTTTTT
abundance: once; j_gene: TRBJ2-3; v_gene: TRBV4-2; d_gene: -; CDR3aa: CASSQATVGSTDTQYF; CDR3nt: TGTGCCAGCAGCCAGGCGACAGTTGGGAGCACAGATACGCAGTATTTT
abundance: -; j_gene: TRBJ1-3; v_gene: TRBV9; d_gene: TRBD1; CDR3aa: CASSAKGGRSGNTIYF; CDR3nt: TGTGCCAGCAGCGCCAAAGGGGGCCGCTCTGGAAACACCATATATTTT
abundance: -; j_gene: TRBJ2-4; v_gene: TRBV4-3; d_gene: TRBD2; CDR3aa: CASSYLSGGRDIQYF; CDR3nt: TGCGCCAGCAGCTACCTCAGCGGGGGCCGGGACATTCAGTACTTC
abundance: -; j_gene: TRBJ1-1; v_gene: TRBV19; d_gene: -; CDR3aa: CASRGVAEAFF; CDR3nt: TGTGCCAGTAGGGGGGTGGCGGAAGCTTTCTTT
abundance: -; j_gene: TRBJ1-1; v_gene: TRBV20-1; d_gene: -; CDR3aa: CSASGTAEAFF; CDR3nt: TGCAGTGCTAGCGGGACGGCTGAAGCTTTCTTT
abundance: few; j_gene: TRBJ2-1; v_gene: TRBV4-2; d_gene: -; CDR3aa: CASSQMGNAFEQFF; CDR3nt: TGTGCCAGCAGCCAGATGGGAAATGCGTTCGAGCAGTTCTTC
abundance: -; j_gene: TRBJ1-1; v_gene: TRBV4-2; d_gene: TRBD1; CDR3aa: CASSQEPQGAWNTEAFF; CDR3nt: TGTGCCAGCAGCCAAGAGCCGCAGGGGGCGTGGAACACTGAAGCTTTCTTT
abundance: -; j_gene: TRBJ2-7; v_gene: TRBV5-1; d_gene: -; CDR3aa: CASSITGLSSYEQYF; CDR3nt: TGCGCCAGCAGCATTACAGGGCTAAGCTCCTACGAGCAGTACTTC
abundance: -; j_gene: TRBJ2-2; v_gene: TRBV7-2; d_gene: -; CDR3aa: CASSTPGVTGELFF; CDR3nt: TGTGCCAGCAGCACCCCTGGGGTAACAGGGGAGCTGTTTTTT
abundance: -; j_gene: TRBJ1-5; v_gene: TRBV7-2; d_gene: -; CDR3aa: CASGGGTSNQPQHF; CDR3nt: TGTGCCAGCGGTGGGGGGACTAGCAATCAGCCCCAGCATTTT
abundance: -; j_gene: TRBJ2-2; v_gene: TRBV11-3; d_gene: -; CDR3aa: CASSPQGTGELFF; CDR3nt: TGTGCCAGCAGCCCTCAGGGGACCGGGGAGCTGTTTTTT
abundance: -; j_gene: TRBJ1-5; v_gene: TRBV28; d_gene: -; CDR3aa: CATFRFEGISNQPQHF; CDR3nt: TGTGCCACCTTTCGGTTCGAGGGAATTAGCAATCAGCCCCAGCATTTT
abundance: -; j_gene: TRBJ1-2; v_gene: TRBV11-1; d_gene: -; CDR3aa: CASTPLTSGGRGYTF; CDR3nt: TGTGCCAGCACCCCTTTGACGTCGGGCGGACGCGGCTACACCTTC
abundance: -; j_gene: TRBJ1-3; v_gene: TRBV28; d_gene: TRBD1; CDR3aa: CATHPTPGTGTGNTIYF; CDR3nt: TGTGCCACCCACCCAACACCCGGGACAGGGACTGGAAACACCATATATTTT
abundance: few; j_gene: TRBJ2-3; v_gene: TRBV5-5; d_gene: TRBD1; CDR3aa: CASSPTGDTDTQYF; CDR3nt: TGTGCCAGCAGCCCTACAGGGGACACAGATACGCAGTATTTT
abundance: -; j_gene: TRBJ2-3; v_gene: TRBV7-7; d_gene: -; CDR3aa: CASSSRPGTTDTQYF; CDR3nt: TGTGCCAGCAGCTCTCGCCCAGGGACCACAGATACGCAGTATTTT
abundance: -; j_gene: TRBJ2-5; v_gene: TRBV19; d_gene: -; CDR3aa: CASTDRFSVETQYF; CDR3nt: TGTGCCAGTACCGACAGGTTCTCTGTAGAGACCCAGTACTTC
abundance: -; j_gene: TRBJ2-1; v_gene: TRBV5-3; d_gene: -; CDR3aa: CARSLQRGRPQGDEQFF; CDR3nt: TGTGCCAGAAGCTTGCAACGCGGGAGGCCCCAGGGGGATGAGCAGTTCTTC
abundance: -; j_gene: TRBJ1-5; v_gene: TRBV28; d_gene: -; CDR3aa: CASSRPALNQPQHF; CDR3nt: TGTGCCAGCAGCCGGCCAGCGCTCAATCAGCCCCAGCATTTT
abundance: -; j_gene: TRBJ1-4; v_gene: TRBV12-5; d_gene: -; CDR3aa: CASGPSEGAREKLFF; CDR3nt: TGTGCTAGTGGCCCTTCCGAGGGCGCGAGAGAAAAACTGTTTTTT
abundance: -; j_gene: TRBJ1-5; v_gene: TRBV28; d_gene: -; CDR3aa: CASSFPDGHNQPQHF; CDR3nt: TGTGCCAGCAGTTTTCCCGACGGACACAATCAGCCCCAGCATTTT
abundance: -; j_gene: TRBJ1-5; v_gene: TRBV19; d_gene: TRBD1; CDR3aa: CASSISGTGYSNQPQHF; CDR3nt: TGTGCCAGTAGTATTTCAGGGACAGGTTATAGCAATCAGCCCCAGCATTTT
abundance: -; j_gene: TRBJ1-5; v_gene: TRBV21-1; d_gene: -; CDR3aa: CASSPKSRVNQPQHF; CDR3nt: TGTGCCAGCAGCCCAAAGTCTAGGGTTAATCAGCCCCAGCATTTT
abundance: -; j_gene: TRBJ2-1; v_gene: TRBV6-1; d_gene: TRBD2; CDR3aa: CASSDGGVGGRRGEQFF; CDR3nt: TGTGCCAGCAGTGATGGGGGCGTGGGCGGGAGGCGAGGTGAGCAGTTCTTC
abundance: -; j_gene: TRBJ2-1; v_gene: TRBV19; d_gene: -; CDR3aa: CASSNPLGGDNEQFF; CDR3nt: TGTGCCAGTAGTAATCCCCTAGGGGGGGACAATGAGCAGTTCTTC
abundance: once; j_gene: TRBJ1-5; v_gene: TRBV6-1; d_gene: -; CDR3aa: CASSERVGQPQHF; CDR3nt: TGTGCCAGCAGTGAAAGAGTTGGTCAGCCCCAGCATTTT
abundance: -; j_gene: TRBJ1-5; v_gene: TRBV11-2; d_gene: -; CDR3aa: CASSSNSNQPQHF; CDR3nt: TGTGCCAGCAGCTCAAATAGCAATCAGCCCCAGCATTTT
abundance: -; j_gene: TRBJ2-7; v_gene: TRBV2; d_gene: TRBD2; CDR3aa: CASSGLAASYEQYF; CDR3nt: TGTGCCAGCAGCGGACTAGCGGCCTCCTACGAGCAGTACTTC
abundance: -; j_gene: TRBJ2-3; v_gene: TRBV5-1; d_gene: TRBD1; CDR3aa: CASSSLRGTGEQDTQYF; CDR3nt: TGCGCCAGCAGCTCTCTAAGGGGGACAGGGGAACAAGATACGCAGTATTTT
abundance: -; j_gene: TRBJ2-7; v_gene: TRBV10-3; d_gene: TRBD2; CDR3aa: CAISGASGSQGNEQYF; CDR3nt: TGTGCCATCAGTGGGGCTAGCGGGAGTCAGGGCAACGAGCAGTACTTC
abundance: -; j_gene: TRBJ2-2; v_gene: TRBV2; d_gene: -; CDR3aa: CASSEQGRRTGELFF; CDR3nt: TGTGCCAGCAGTGAGCAGGGGCGCCGGACCGGGGAGCTGTTTTTT
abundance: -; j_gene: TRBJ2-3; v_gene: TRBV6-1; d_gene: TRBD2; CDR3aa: CASSAAMGGGTDTQYF; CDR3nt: TGTGCCAGCAGTGCCGCTATGGGGGGGGGCACAGATACGCAGTATTTT
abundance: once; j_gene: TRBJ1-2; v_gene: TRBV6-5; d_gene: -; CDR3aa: CASSYSGQGFSGYTF; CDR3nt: TGTGCCAGCAGTTACTCAGGGCAGGGTTTCTCTGGCTACACCTTC
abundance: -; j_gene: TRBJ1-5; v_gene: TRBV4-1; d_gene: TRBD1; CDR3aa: CASSQLPGQGNQPQHF; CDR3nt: TGCGCCAGCAGCCAACTGCCGGGACAGGGGAACCAGCCCCAGCATTTT
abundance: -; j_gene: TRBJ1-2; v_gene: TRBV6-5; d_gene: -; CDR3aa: CASTRQGISYGYTF; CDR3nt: TGTGCCAGCACCAGGCAGGGGATAAGCTATGGCTACACCTTC
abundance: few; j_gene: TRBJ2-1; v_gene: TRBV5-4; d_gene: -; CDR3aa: CASSAILGSSYNEQFF; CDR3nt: TGTGCCAGCAGCGCCATTCTGGGGAGCTCCTACAATGAGCAGTTCTTC
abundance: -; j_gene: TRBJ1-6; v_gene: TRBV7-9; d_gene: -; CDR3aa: CASSSRGQGDSPLHF; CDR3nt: TGTGCCAGCAGCTCCAGAGGGCAGGGCGATTCACCCCTCCACTTT
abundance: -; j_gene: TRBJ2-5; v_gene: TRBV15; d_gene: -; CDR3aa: CATSRDPGGTQYF; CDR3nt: TGTGCCACCAGCAGAGATCCCGGGGGAACCCAGTACTTC
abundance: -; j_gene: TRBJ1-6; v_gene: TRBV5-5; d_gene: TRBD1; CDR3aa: CASRRQGGNNSPLHF; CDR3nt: TGTGCCAGCAGGCGACAGGGGGGGAACAATTCACCCCTCCACTTT
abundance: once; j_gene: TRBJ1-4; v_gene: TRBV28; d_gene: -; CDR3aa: CASGPRRLNEKLFF; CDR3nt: TGTGCCAGCGGTCCCAGGAGGCTGAATGAAAAACTGTTTTTT
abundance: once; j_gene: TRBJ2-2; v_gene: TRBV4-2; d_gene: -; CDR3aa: CASSQDDRPNTGELFF; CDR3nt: TGTGCCAGCAGCCAAGACGACAGACCGAACACCGGGGAGCTGTTTTTT
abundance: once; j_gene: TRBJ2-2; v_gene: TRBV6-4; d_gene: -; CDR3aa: CASSRFPGASGNTGELFF; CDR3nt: TGTGCCAGCAGCAGATTCCCAGGGGCTAGCGGAAACACCGGGGAGCTGTTTTTT
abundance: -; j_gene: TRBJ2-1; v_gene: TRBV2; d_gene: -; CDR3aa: CASSLINLGNEQFF; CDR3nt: TGTGCCAGCAGCCTCATCAACCTTGGTAATGAGCAGTTCTTC
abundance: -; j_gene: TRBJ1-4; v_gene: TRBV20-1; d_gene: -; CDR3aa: CSARAEKLFF; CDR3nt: TGCAGTGCTAGGGCTGAAAAACTGTTTTTT
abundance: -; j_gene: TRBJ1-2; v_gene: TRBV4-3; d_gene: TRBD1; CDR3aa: CASSPLGTGRTYGYTF; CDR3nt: TGCGCCAGCAGCCCTCTAGGGACAGGGAGAACCTATGGCTACACCTTC
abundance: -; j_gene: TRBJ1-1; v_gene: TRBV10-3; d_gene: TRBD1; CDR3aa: CAISRDRAEAFF; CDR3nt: TGTGCCATCAGTAGGGACAGGGCCGAAGCTTTCTTT